Listed below are T cell receptor beta chains from one sample, sequenced in a study of cytomegalovirus exposure and HLA in healthy donors. The repertoire was sequenced with immunoSEQ multiplex PCR; TCRdb's copy has only in-frame clones and lacks some. The profile shows fewer than 250,000 clones, 65% to 90% of them singletons. The sequencing input was PBMCs. All receptors derive from a girl under 18 in good health and CMV-seronegative. The CDR3 runs from the conserved cysteine through the conserved F or W. A D gene is named only where the DNA matches it firmly. Not every row has a clone size; where given, it reads once, few, many or a size class.

.,.,TRBV6-5,TRBJ1-1,CASTPPGGGGEAFF,TGTGCCAGCACCCCCCCCGGCGGGGGAGGGGAAGCTTTCTTT
.,.,TRBV5-6,TRBJ2-7,CASSLVEGPRGRKYF,TGTGCCAGCAGCTTGGTGGAAGGTCCCCGGGGTCGCAAGTACTTC
TRBD2,.,TRBV5-1,TRBJ2-3,CASSLEGLAVVDTQYF,TGCGCCAGCAGCTTGGAAGGTCTAGCGGTGGTAGATACGCAGTATTTT
TRBD1,.,TRBV27,TRBJ1-2,CASRPNVRDRAHYGYTF,TGTGCCAGCAGACCTAACGTCCGGGACAGGGCACACTATGGCTACACCTTC
TRBD1,.,TRBV5-6,TRBJ2-2,CASSPGTGVNTGELFF,TGTGCCAGCAGCCCGGGGACAGGAGTGAACACCGGGGAGCTGTTTTTT
.,.,TRBV18,TRBJ2-3,CASSPNGGLGTQYF,TGTGCCAGCTCACCAAATGGAGGGTTAGGTACGCAGTATTTT
TRBD1,few,TRBV7-6,TRBJ1-5,CASSLGNRGQPQHF,TGTGCCAGCAGCTTAGGAAACAGGGGTCAGCCCCAGCATTTT
.,.,TRBV5-8,TRBJ2-7,CASSFTGYEQYF,TGTGCCAGCAGCTTTACAGGCTACGAGCAGTACTTC
.,.,TRBV7-2,TRBJ1-2,CASSLGQGSNYGYTF,TGTGCCAGCAGCTTAGGGCAGGGGAGTAACTATGGCTACACCTTC
TRBD1,.,TRBV28,TRBJ2-7,CASSLSGTGSGEQYF,TGTGCCAGCAGTTTATCCGGGACAGGGTCAGGAGAGCAGTACTTC
.,once,TRBV5-4,TRBJ2-3,CASSSGSPGISTDTQYF,TGTGCCAGCAGCTCTGGCTCCCCAGGCATAAGCACAGATACGCAGTATTTT
.,.,TRBV5-5,TRBJ2-3,CASSVDRYTDTQYF,TGTGCCAGCAGCGTGGACAGATACACAGATACGCAGTATTTT
TRBD2,.,TRBV5-6,TRBJ2-1,CASSRGLSSYNEQLF,TGTGCCAGCAGCAGGGGACTAAGCTCCTACAATGAGCAGCTCTTC
TRBD1,.,TRBV5-1,TRBJ2-1,CASSRGQGGGNEQFF,TGCGCCAGCAGCCGGGGACAGGGAGGCGGCAATGAGCAGTTCTTC
.,few,TRBV28,TRBJ1-5,CASSFPERHFGNQPQHF,TGTGCCAGCAGTTTCCCGGAAAGACACTTCGGCAATCAGCCCCAGCATTTT
.,.,TRBV19,TRBJ1-3,CASSIYAFGNTIYF,TGTGCCAGTAGTATTTACGCGTTTGGAAACACCATATATTTT
TRBD2,.,TRBV11-2,TRBJ2-7,CASSPGLAGGPVREQYF,TGTGCCAGCAGCCCAGGGCTAGCGGGAGGGCCTGTCCGGGAGCAGTACTTC
.,.,TRBV7-9,TRBJ1-5,CASSLNGWPQHF,TGTGCCAGCAGCCTCAACGGGTGGCCCCAGCATTTT
.,.,TRBV4-1,TRBJ2-5,CASSQDGLQETQYF,TGCGCCAGCAGCCAAGATGGACTACAAGAGACCCAGTACTTC
.,.,TRBV7-9,TRBJ2-3,CASPPDRLHTDTQYF,TGTGCCAGCCCGCCAGACAGACTTCACACAGATACGCAGTATTTT
.,.,TRBV5-1,TRBJ2-2,CASSLGSGSDTGELFF,TGCGCCAGCAGCTTGGGTTCCGGTAGCGACACCGGGGAGCTGTTTTTT
.,.,TRBV29-1,TRBJ1-1,CSVIPNMNTEAFF,TGCAGCGTTATCCCAAACATGAACACTGAAGCTTTCTTT
.,.,TRBV27,TRBJ2-2,CASSLRFRAGELFF,TGTGCCAGCAGTTTGCGTTTTCGTGCCGGGGAGCTGTTTTTT
.,few,TRBV5-1,TRBJ2-7,CASSREGQTYEQYF,TGCGCCAGCAGCCGGGAGGGACAGACTTACGAGCAGTACTTC
TRBD2,.,TRBV7-6,TRBJ2-6,CASSLAGVSGANVLTF,TGTGCCAGCAGCTTGGCGGGGGTTTCTGGGGCCAACGTCCTGACTTTC
.,few,TRBV27,TRBJ2-7,CASSLSFDLRYEQYF,TGTGCCAGCAGTTTGTCTTTCGATCTACGGTACGAGCAGTACTTC
.,.,TRBV29-1,TRBJ2-1,CSAKEYLNEQFF,TGCAGCGCTAAGGAGTACCTTAATGAGCAGTTCTTC
TRBD1,.,TRBV28,TRBJ2-7,CASSSTGTGHYEQYF,TGTGCCAGCAGTTCGACCGGGACAGGGCACTACGAGCAGTACTTC
TRBD1,few,TRBV30,TRBJ1-2,CAWSTGGGHGYTF,TGTGCCTGGAGTACAGGGGGGGGTCATGGCTACACCTTC
.,.,TRBV5-1,TRBJ2-7,CASTRDGQIYEQYF,TGCGCCAGCACACGGGATGGGCAGATCTACGAGCAGTACTTC
TRBD2,.,TRBV18,TRBJ2-1,CASSPRAGEYNEQFF,TGTGCCAGCTCACCACGCGCGGGAGAATACAATGAGCAGTTCTTC
.,.,TRBV5-5,TRBJ1-5,CASSPFAGSNQPQHF,TGTGCCAGCAGCCCCTTTGCAGGGAGCAATCAGCCCCAGCATTTT
TRBD1,.,TRBV5-4,TRBJ2-5,CASSQGGQAQETQYF,TGTGCCAGCAGCCAAGGGGGACAGGCCCAAGAGACCCAGTACTTC
.,few,TRBV4-3,TRBJ1-1,CASSQDSGLRVAFF,TGCGCCAGCAGCCAAGATTCAGGGTTGAGAGTAGCTTTCTTT
.,.,TRBV27,TRBJ1-6,CASSFRGINSPLHF,TGTGCCAGCAGTTTCAGGGGTATTAATTCACCCCTCCACTTT
TRBD2,.,TRBV7-2,TRBJ2-7,CASSLASGGFPTYEQYF,TGTGCCAGCAGCTTAGCTAGCGGGGGGTTCCCTACCTACGAGCAGTACTTC
.,.,TRBV21-1,TRBJ2-7,CASSNSQTSSYEQYF,TGTGCCAGCAGCAACTCACAGACGAGCTCCTACGAGCAGTACTTC
.,few,TRBV10-3,TRBJ2-7,CAISRGGRSYEQYF,TGTGCCATCAGCAGAGGGGGTCGGAGCTACGAGCAGTACTTC
.,once,TRBV20-1,TRBJ1-2,CSAQGQSSYTF,TGCAGTGCGCAAGGACAGTCGAGCTACACCTTC
.,once,TRBV28,TRBJ1-6,CASSLTPRDSPLHF,TGTGCCAGCAGTCTCACCCCTCGGGATTCACCCCTCCACTTT
.,.,TRBV28,TRBJ2-7,CASSYQNFYEQYF,TGTGCCAGCAGCTACCAAAACTTCTACGAGCAGTACTTC
.,.,TRBV7-2,TRBJ1-1,CASSGQQGLNTEAFF,TGTGCCAGCAGCGGCCAACAGGGCTTGAACACTGAAGCTTTCTTT
TRBD1,once,TRBV5-4,TRBJ1-2,CASRGGTGGNYGYTF,TGTGCCAGCAGGGGAGGGACAGGGGGAAACTATGGCTACACCTTC
.,.,TRBV5-1,TRBJ2-4,CASSWMATGLGNIQYF,TGCGCCAGCAGCTGGATGGCCACAGGGTTGGGAAACATTCAGTACTTC
.,.,TRBV29-1,TRBJ1-2,CSVEANRGADYGYTF,TGCAGCGTTGAAGCAAACCGGGGGGCGGACTATGGCTACACCTTC
TRBD2,.,TRBV5-1,TRBJ2-5,CASSFGTSGETQYF,TGCGCCAGCAGCTTCGGGACTAGCGGTGAGACCCAGTACTTC
TRBD1,.,TRBV9,TRBJ1-2,CASSVEGQGTYGYTF,TGTGCCAGCAGCGTAGAAGGACAGGGGACCTATGGCTACACCTTC
TRBD1,.,TRBV2,TRBJ1-4,CASSGTGGNGEKLFF,TGTGCCAGCAGTGGCACAGGGGGCAACGGTGAAAAACTGTTTTTT
.,few,TRBV14,TRBJ1-4,CASSRRSVVMGEKLFF,TGTGCCAGCAGCCGTCGTAGCGTGGTTATGGGGGAAAAACTGTTTTTT
.,.,TRBV9,TRBJ2-5,CASSVDIQETQYF,TGTGCCAGCAGCGTAGACATCCAAGAGACCCAGTACTTC
TRBD1,.,TRBV15,TRBJ2-1,CATSMTGGARGGEQFF,TGTGCCACCAGCATGACAGGGGGCGCCAGGGGCGGTGAGCAGTTCTTC
.,.,TRBV7-9,TRBJ1-1,CASSLTATNTEAFF,TGTGCCAGCAGCTTGACAGCGACGAACACTGAAGCTTTCTTT
.,few,TRBV20-1,TRBJ1-1,CSARDWPLAFF,TGCAGTGCTAGAGATTGGCCCCTCGCTTTCTTT
.,.,TRBV18,TRBJ2-1,CASSPPNGNEQFF,TGTGCCAGCTCACCACCGAACGGCAATGAGCAGTTCTTC
TRBD2,.,TRBV10-3,TRBJ2-3,CAISGGGLAGDTQYF,TGTGCCATCAGTGGGGGGGGACTAGCGGGAGATACGCAGTATTTT
TRBD2,.,TRBV28,TRBJ2-1,CASSFLAGHNSYNEQFF,TGTGCCAGCAGTTTCCTAGCGGGGCACAACTCCTACAATGAGCAGTTCTTC
.,.,TRBV25-1,TRBJ2-3,CASSEYKGLETDTQYF,TGTGCCAGCAGTGAATATAAGGGGTTAGAGACAGATACGCAGTATTTT